Listed here are 5 T cell receptor beta chains from one sample, sequenced in a study of shared clonotypes between healthy human individuals. Assay used: immunoSEQ multiplex PCR; TCRdb lists only in-frame clones, some missing. The sample yields nearly 1,000,000 clones, about three quarters seen once. The specimen sequenced was memory CD4+ T cells sorted from blood. The subset: CD45RA-negative fraction. Source of these receptors: a man between 18 and 35 years old in good health.

The V and J genes are TRBV6-1 and TRBJ1-2, with D possibly being TRBD1 (6 bases). Germline V gene sequence: CDR1 MNHNS, CDR2 SASEGT. The germline V and J ends were trimmed by 3 bases and 7 bases, with 15 bases remaining between them. There are 14 residues in the CDR3. Here the CDR3 DNA reads TGTGCCAGCAGTGAGAAACAGGGATGGTTTGGCTACACCTTC. As protein: CASSEKQGWFGYTF.

This clone was recorded only once. CDR3 DNA: TGTGCCAGCCTTGACCGGGGGCGAGCCTACGAGCAGTACTTC. Its protein is CASLDRGRAYEQYF. This chain connects TRBV6-5 to TRBJ2-7; either TRBD1 or TRBD2 may fit D (6 bases each). Trimming pared 8 bases from V and 2 bases from J, leaving 16 bases between. From germline, CDR1 is MNHEY and CDR2 SVGAGI. This CDR3 spans 14 amino acids.

This chain connects TRBV9 to TRBJ1-4; 8 bases map to TRBD1. The CDR3 covers 15 residues. The germline V gene encodes CDR1 SGDLS and CDR2 YYNGEE. The junction had 8 bases not matched to a gene; V was cut back by 3 bases and J by 7 bases. CDR3 residues: CASSAPGTGFEKLFF. The CDR3 nucleotides are TGTGCCAGCAGCGCTCCCGGGACAGGCTTTGAAAAACTGTTTTTT.

The chain combines TRBV4-3 with TRBJ2-4; D unclear. Germline CDR1 reads LGHNA; CDR2 reads YSLEER. The CDR3 runs 12 residues. Trimming removed 0 bases from V and 6 bases from J, with 3 bases in between. CDR3 sequence (DNA): TGCGCCAGCAGCCAAGATAGAAACATTCAGTACTTC. This encodes CASSQDRNIQYF.

This clone is a singleton in its sample. The gene calls are TRBV18 and TRBJ2-7; the D gene is possibly TRBD2 (6 bases). The CDR3 runs to 13 residues. The germline V and J ends were trimmed by 5 bases and 2 bases, with 10 bases remaining between them. Germline CDR1 KGHSH, CDR2 LQKENI. The CDR3 loop reads CASSGEAPYEQYF. The CDR3 region has the DNA TGTGCCAGCTCAGGGGAGGCTCCCTACGAGCAGTACTTC.